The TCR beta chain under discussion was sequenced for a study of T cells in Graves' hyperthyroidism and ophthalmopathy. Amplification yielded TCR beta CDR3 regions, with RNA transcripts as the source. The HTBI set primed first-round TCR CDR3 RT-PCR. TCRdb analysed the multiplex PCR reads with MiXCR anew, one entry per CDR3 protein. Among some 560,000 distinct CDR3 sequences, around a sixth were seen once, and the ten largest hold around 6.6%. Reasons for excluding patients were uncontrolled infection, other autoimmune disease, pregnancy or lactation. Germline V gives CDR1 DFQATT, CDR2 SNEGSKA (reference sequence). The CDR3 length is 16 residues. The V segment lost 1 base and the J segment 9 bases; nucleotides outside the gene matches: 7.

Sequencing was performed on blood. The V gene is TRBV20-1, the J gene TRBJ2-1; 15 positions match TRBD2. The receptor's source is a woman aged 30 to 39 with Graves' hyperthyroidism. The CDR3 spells CSARGSGTSGRIEQFF. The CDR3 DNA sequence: TGCAGTGCTAGAGGATCCGGGACTAGCGGGAGGATTGAGCAGTTCTTC.